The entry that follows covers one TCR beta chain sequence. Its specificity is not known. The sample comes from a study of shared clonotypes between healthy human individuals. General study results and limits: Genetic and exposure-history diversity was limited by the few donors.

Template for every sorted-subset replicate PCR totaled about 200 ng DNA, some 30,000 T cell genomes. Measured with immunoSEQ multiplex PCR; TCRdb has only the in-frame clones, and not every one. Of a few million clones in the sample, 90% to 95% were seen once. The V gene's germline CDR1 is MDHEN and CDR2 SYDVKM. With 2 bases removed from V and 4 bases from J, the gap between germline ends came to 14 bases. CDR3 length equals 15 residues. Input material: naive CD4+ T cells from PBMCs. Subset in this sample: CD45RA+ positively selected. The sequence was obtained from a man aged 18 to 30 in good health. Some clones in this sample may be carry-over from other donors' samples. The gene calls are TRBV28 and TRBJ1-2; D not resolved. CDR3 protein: CASSLGSVPLYGYTF. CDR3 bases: TGTGCCAGCAGTTTAGGGAGTGTGCCCCTCTATGGCTACACCTTC.